This T cell receptor (beta chain) was captured in a study of T cell responses to AZD1222 COVID-19 vaccine (dated by TCRdb to the early 2020s). With respect to the entire study: A total of over 230 trial participants underwent TCR sequencing, of whom some 210 received two doses of AZD1222 and roughly 25 received two doses of the MenACWY control vaccine. Trial participants were enrolled by age into 18-55, 56-69 and 70-plus year subgroups, with approximately 150, 30 and 60 TCR-sequenced participants respectively.

The CDR3 starts with the cysteine, ends with the phenylalanine, and has 14 residues. Of the read, only the CDR3 DNA is kept; its 42 bases are in frame from base 1. In the germline V gene (reference sequence), CDR1 corresponds to MNHEY and CDR2 to SMNVEV. The junction carries 14 bases between V and J, which are trimmed by 5 bases and 7 bases respectively. The sample's time point, from its label and the paper: about 28 days (+/-7) after the second vaccine dose. AZD1222 recipients whose second dose came at about 4 weeks and those whose second dose came at about 12 weeks were combined into one group, since spike-specific TCR depth and breadth did not differ between the two schedules. The vaccinee samples were drawn from two UK trials, COV001 and COV002, one of which was a single-blind randomized controlled phase 2/3 trial testing AZD1222 (ChAdOx1 nCoV-19) in healthy adults. For TCRbeta chain sequencing, PBMC samples were collected from trial participants at day 0 and at day 28 after the second dose.

Broader findings and caveats from the paper: The 56-69-year group was small, and its depth increase did not reach significance, likely because of low power. The vaccine-associated CD4 TCRs covered the entire spike protein, and the dominant responses fell in regions 160-218 and 743-854. Spike-specific TCR breadth and depth rose significantly after two AZD1222 doses compared with day 0 and with MenACWY recipients. Only five to seven AZD1222 recipients were SARS-CoV-2 seropositive at baseline, limiting conclusions about previously exposed vaccinees. Reportedly, almost half of the unique spike-specific TCRs recognized epitopes lying outside the regions that are mutated in the B.1.351 and B.1.1.7 variants. Because no day 14 peak-response samples were available, repertoires were characterized only after the peak T cell response. Participants were mostly white British and included more females than males, and it was suggested by the authors that clonal diversity may have been underestimated.

The CDR3 regions of human TCRbeta chains were analyzed by immunosequencing. Under the source paper's analysis protocol: Repertoire TCRs were checked for matches against a reference library of SARS-CoV-2-specific TCRs that had been generated using the MIRA antigen-specificity platform. Breadth meant the fraction of unique TCRs that were SARS-CoV-2-associated, whereas depth meant the fraction of total T cells that were SARS-CoV-2-associated. Using the MIRA data, each spike-specific TCR was mapped to the spike region that the TCR reacts to and placed in a CD4 or CD8 class. Log10-transformed breadth and depth values were compared by one-way ANOVA with Sidak's multiple comparisons tests. TCRdb re-hosts the immuneACCESS table, in-frame sequences only. Its copies lack some clones; in the studies checked, an unresolved V gene accounts for under half of them, and the cause for the rest is not known. The V and J calls and clone size were taken over from that table, and D and trimming were inferred from the DNA. This sample gives about 180,000 clones in total; roughly 88% of them show up just once. Around a tenth of the sample belongs to the ten largest clones.

In the case of this clone: Its antigen is not yet known. No qualities accompany the bases; no much larger clone lies one base away.

This TCR was recovered from an adult who received the AZD1222 COVID-19 vaccine. The rearranged chain carries TRBV27 and TRBJ2-2; no D gene is confidently identified. The sample was peripheral blood, taken 28 days after the second AZD1222 dose. The DNA is as follows: TGTGCCAGCAGTCAAGACTCGATAGTCGGGGAGCTGTTTTTT. Its protein is CASSQDSIVGELFF.